This T cell receptor beta chain is drawn from a study of blood T cell repertoires in COVID-19. Between the trimmed V and J ends, which lost 6 bases and 1 base, there was a span of 19 bases. Germline values: CDR1 MDHEN, CDR2 SYDVKM. CDR3 length equals 16 residues. Sequencing was performed with immunoSEQ multiplex PCR; in TCRdb, only in-frame clones are kept and a portion is missing. The sample contains 90,000 to 95,000 clones, more than 75% of which appear only once. The sample comprised peripheral blood. The genes are TRBV28 and TRBJ2-7; D is perhaps TRBD1 (6 bases). This TCR was sampled from a woman of 80 years or more with active COVID-19. This chain's CDR3 is CASSEIQGAGSYEQYF. The DNA for the CDR3 is TGTGCCAGCAGCGAAATACAGGGAGCCGGTTCCTACGAGCAGTACTTC. Using reference TRBV28 and TRBJ2-7 for the parts outside the CDR3, the full variable domain is DVKVTQSSRYLVKRTGEKVFLECVQDMDHENMFWYRQDPGLGLRLIYFSYDVKMKEKGDIPEGYSVSREKKERFSLILESASTNQTSMYLCASSEIQGAGSYEQYFGPGTRLTVT.